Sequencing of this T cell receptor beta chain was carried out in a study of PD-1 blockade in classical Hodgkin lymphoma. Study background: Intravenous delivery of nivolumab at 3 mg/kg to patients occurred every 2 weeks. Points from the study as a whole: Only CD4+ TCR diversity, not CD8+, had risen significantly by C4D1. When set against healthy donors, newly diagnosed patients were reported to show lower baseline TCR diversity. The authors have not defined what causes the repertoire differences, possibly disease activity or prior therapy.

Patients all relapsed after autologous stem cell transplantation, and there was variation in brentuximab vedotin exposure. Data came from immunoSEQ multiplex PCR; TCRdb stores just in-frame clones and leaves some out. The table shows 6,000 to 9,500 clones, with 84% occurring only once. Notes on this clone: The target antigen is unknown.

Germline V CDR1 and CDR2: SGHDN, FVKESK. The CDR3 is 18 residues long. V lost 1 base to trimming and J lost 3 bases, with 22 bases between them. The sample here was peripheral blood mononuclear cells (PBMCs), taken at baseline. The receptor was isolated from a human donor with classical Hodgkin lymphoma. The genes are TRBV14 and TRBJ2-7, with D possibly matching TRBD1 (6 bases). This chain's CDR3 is CASSQAGVSGPTSYEQYF. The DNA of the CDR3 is TGTGCCAGCAGCCAAGCAGGGGTTTCGGGACCAACAAGCTACGAGCAGTACTTC.